Following are 17 T cell receptor beta chains from one sample sequenced in a study of PD-1 blockade in classical Hodgkin lymphoma. Measured with immunoSEQ multiplex PCR; TCRdb has only the in-frame clones, and not every one. The sample lists tens of thousands of clones; roughly 78% were seen once. The time point denotes: cycle 4 day 1 (C4D1), after about 6 weeks of nivolumab. All patients relapsed after autologous stem cell transplantation, and brentuximab vedotin exposure varied. Sequencing used peripheral blood mononuclear cells (PBMCs), obtained before the fourth cycle of nivolumab. Receptor source: a human donor with classical Hodgkin lymphoma.

The chain recombines TRBV7-6 with TRBJ2-5; D is ambiguous. CDR1 and CDR2 from the germline V gene are SGHVS and FNYEAQ. The CDR3 contains 13 residues. V gave up 7 bases and J gave up 7 bases, with 16 bases separating them. CDR3 in amino acids: CASTERRFATQYF. CDR3 nucleotides: TGTGCCAGCACCGAACGGAGATTTGCGACCCAGTACTTC.

V gene TRBV28 combines with J gene TRBJ2-7; 10 bases are shared with TRBD2. Germline V gene sequence: CDR1 MDHEN, CDR2 SYDVKM. J was trimmed by 2 bases and V by 3 bases; bases with no gene match: 4. The CDR3 runs 15 residues. This CDR3 reads CASSFRTSGAYEQYF. The CDR3 nucleotides are TGTGCCAGCAGTTTCCGGACTAGCGGTGCCTACGAGCAGTACTTC. Looking up the rest from reference TRBV28 and TRBJ2-7 gives the full variable domain: DVKVTQSSRYLVKRTGEKVFLECVQDMDHENMFWYRQDPGLGLRLIYFSYDVKMKEKGDIPEGYSVSREKKERFSLILESASTNQTSMYLCASSFRTSGAYEQYFGPGTRLTVT.

The chain uses TRBV2 and TRBJ2-1; 12 bases agree with TRBD1. This CDR3 region has 17 residues. Germline trimming cut 8 bases from V and 6 bases from J; bases unmatched to any gene: 14. The germline V gene encodes CDR1 SNHLY and CDR2 FYNNEI. The CDR3 DNA sequence: TGTGCCAGCGACTCCGGGACAGGGGGCTTATCACCCAATGAGCAGTTCTTC. It codes for CASDSGTGGLSPNEQFF.

The rearrangement uses TRBV7-9 and TRBJ1-2; unclear D gene. Trimming took off 1 base at V and 2 bases at J, with 11 bases between the two ends. The CDR3 totals 15 residues. CDR1 SEHNR and CDR2 FQNEAQ come from the germline V gene (reference sequence). CDR3 in DNA: TGTGCCAGCAGCTTAGTAGCTGGAGAAAACTATGGCTACACCTTC. This encodes CASSLVAGENYGYTF.

The chain carries TRBV7-2 and TRBJ2-7; 10 nucleotides match TRBD2. Germline lookup yields CDR1 SGHTA and CDR2 FQGNSA. The CDR3 sequence is 15 residues long. The V segment lost 5 bases and the J segment 9 bases; nucleotides outside the gene matches: 13. The CDR3 spells CASSPQGTSGATQYF. CDR3 bases: TGTGCCAGCAGCCCCCAAGGAACTAGCGGGGCCACGCAGTACTTC.

V usage is TRBV19 and J usage is TRBJ2-3; perhaps TRBD2 as D (6 bases). CDR3 length equals 14 residues. Germline V lookup: CDR1 LNHDA, CDR2 SQIVND (reference sequence). Deletions cut 9 bases from V and 0 bases from J, with 13 bases between. In nucleotides, the CDR3 is TGTGCCAGCCAGGATAGCGGTAGCACAGATACGCAGTATTTT. As protein: CASQDSGSTDTQYF.

J is TRBJ2-3 and V is TRBV7-8; tentatively, D is TRBD2 (6 bases). The CDR3 is 17 amino acids. Trimming took off 2 bases at V and 4 bases at J, with 19 bases between the two ends. Per the germline V gene, CDR1 is SGHVS and CDR2 is FQNEAQ. The CDR3 DNA is TGTGCCAGCAGCTTACCGTCCGGGACTCCGCGCCCAGATACGCAGTATTTT. It specifies CASSLPSGTPRPDTQYF. Full variable domain (missing parts from reference TRBV7-8 and TRBJ2-3): GAGVSQSPRYKVAKRGQDVALRCDPISGHVSLFWYQQALGQGPEFLTYFQNEAQLDKSGLPSDRFFAERPEGSVSTLKIQRTQQEDSAVYLCASSLPSGTPRPDTQYFGPGTRLTVL.

V gene TRBV27 combines with J gene TRBJ2-7; D is unclear. In germline, CDR1 is MNHEY, CDR2 SMNVEV (reference sequence). The CDR3 extends over 13 amino acids. V gave up 5 bases and J gave up 0 bases, with 8 bases separating them. CDR3 region: CASSPIHSYEQYF. The CDR3 region has the DNA TGTGCCAGCAGTCCCATCCACTCCTACGAGCAGTACTTC.

This chain connects TRBV28 to TRBJ2-1, with 8 bases aligning to TRBD2. Germline lookup yields CDR1 MDHEN and CDR2 SYDVKM. Trimming took 5 bases from V and 6 from J; bases not matched to a gene: 12. This CDR3 has 16 amino acids. The DNA of the CDR3 is TGTGCCAGCAGTCTGAGCGGGAGCCAGGTAATCAATGAGCAGTTCTTC. This translates into CASSLSGSQVINEQFF.

On this clone: Germline and junction disagree at one end, which may indicate a read error. The CDR3 sequence: CASSLEAGTTQYF. In DNA, the CDR3 is TGTGCTAGCAGCTTAGAGGCGGGCACTACGCAGTATTTT. The chain is built from TRBV7-7 and TRBJ2-3; D is perhaps TRBD2 (5 bases). Per germline, CDR1 SSHAT and CDR2 FNYEAQ (reference sequence). There are 13 residues in the CDR3. The variable domain in full, with the rest retrieved from reference TRBV7-7 and TRBJ2-3, is GAGVSQSPRYKVTKRGQDVTLRCDPISSHATLYWYQQALGQGPEFLTYFNYEAQPDKSGLPSDRFSAERPEGSISTLTIQRTEQRDSAMYRCASSLEAGTTQYFGPGTRLTVL.

The chain has TRBV2 and TRBJ1-4; 7 nucleotides agree with TRBD1. The CDR3 has 14 residues. V trimming: 7 bases; J trimming: 8 bases; junction bases outside the gene matches: 10. Germline-derived CDR1 and CDR2 are SNHLY and FYNNEI. The CDR3 coding sequence is TGTGCCAGCAACAACAGGGGTGAGGAAGAAAAACTGTTTTTT. Translated: CASNNRGEEEKLFF. The variable domain in full, completed from reference TRBV2 and TRBJ1-4, reads EPEVTQTPSHQVTQMGQEVILRCVPISNHLYFYWYRQILGQKVEFLVSFYNNEISEKSEIFDDQFSVERPDGSNFTLKIRSTKLEDSAMYFCASNNRGEEEKLFFGSGTQLSVL.

J is TRBJ2-7 and V is TRBV18, with 10 bases lining up with TRBD1. This CDR3 contains 16 residues. V shed 5 bases and J 2 bases; nucleotides not matched to a gene: 9. Germline lookup yields CDR1 KGHSH and CDR2 LQKENI. CDR3 protein: CASSATGTGVTYEQYF. The CDR3 DNA follows: TGTGCCAGCTCAGCAACCGGGACAGGGGTTACCTACGAGCAGTACTTC.

The V call is TRBV6-5, the J call TRBJ1-1; 7 nucleotides line up with TRBD1. The V gene's germline CDR1 is MNHEY and CDR2 SVGAGI. V gave up 0 bases and J gave up 5 bases; unmatched junction bases: 6. This CDR3 has 15 amino acids. DNA of the CDR3: TGTGCCAGCAGTTACTCCAGGGGGTGGGGGACTGAAGCTTTCTTT. Amino acids: CASSYSRGWGTEAFF.

This clone was counted a few times. The genes are TRBV19 and TRBJ1-1; no definite D call. Trimming took 9 bases from V and 4 from J, leaving 15 bases between them. There are 13 residues in the CDR3. Germline V gene sequence: CDR1 LNHDA, CDR2 SQIVND (reference sequence). As DNA, the CDR3 is TGTGCCAGCCGCCCGGAGGGTAGCACTGAAGCTTTCTTT. Its protein product is CASRPEGSTEAFF.

V gene TRBV7-6 combines with J gene TRBJ2-1; D may match TRBD1 or TRBD2 (6 bases each). The ends were cut back, 6 bases at V and 2 bases at J, with 14 bases in the middle. The CDR3 contains 15 residues. The germline V gene encodes CDR1 SGHVS and CDR2 FNYEAQ. The CDR3: CASSLTRGPYNEQFF. The DNA for the CDR3 is TGTGCCAGCAGTCTTACCCGGGGGCCCTACAATGAGCAGTTCTTC. Full variable domain (rest looked up from reference TRBV7-6 and TRBJ2-1): GAGVSQSPRYKVTKRGQDVALRCDPISGHVSLYWYRQALGQGPEFLTYFNYEAQQDKSGLPNDRFSAERPEGSISTLTIQRTEQRDSAMYRCASSLTRGPYNEQFFGPGTRLTVL.

The DNA of the CDR3 is TGTGCCAGTAGCTCAAGCGGGAGGGGGTCCGGGGAGCTGTTTTTT. It is translated as CASSSSGRGSGELFF. This chain joins TRBV19 and TRBJ2-2; 10 bases agree with TRBD2. CDR1 and CDR2 (germline): LNHDA, SQIVND (reference sequence). The CDR3 runs to 15 residues. With V trimmed by 6 bases and J by 6 bases, 7 bases remained unmatched.

The chain employs TRBV6-4 and TRBJ2-1; D is perhaps TRBD2 (5 bases). The CDR3 spans 14 residues. The germline V gene encodes CDR1 MRHNA and CDR2 SNTAGT. V shed 3 bases and J shed 0 bases, with 6 bases lying between them. CDR3 region: CASSEGSSYNEQFF. The CDR3 DNA reads TGTGCCAGCAGTGAGGGGAGCTCCTACAATGAGCAGTTCTTC.